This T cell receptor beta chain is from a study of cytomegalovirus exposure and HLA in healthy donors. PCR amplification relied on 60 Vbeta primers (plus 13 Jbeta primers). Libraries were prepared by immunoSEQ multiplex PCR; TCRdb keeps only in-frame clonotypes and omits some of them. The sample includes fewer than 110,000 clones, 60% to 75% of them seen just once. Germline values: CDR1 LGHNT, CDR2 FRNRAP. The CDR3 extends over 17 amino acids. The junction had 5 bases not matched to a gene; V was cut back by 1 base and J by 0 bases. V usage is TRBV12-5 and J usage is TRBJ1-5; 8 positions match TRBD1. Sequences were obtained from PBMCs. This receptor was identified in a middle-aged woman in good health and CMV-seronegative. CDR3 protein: CASGLAFQGASNQPQHF. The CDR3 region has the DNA TGTGCTAGTGGTTTGGCGTTCCAGGGGGCTAGCAATCAGCCCCAGCATTTT.